There are a few counts of the clone carrying this TCR beta chain. Its specificity is not known. This sample is part of a study of blood T cells in healthy people across ages. Across the whole study: When template switching was applied, about one barcoded beta molecule was captured per two T cells.

Combining a sample-barcoded 5' primer with a J-beta primer mix, a second PCR ran for roughly 7 to 12 cycles. TCRdb reprocessed the 5' RACE reads with MiXCR, giving one entry per CDR3 protein. The data show some 1.5 million distinct CDR3 sequences, 28% seen once. With 0 bases removed from V and 4 bases from J, the gap between germline ends came to 7 bases. CDR1 and CDR2 (germline): DFQATT, SNEGSKA (reference sequence). The CDR3 totals 13 residues. Points from the study as a whole: The study regarded diversity estimates from one million T cells as underestimates. TCR beta diversity per million T cells fell roughly linearly with age. Not knowing donor CMV status may have confounded expanded clonotype changes.

The rearrangement links TRBV20-1 to TRBJ1-5; D is unresolved. The sample comprised blood. This receptor was obtained from a young woman in good health. The CDR3 DNA reads TGCAGTGCTAGAGAATGGCCAAATCAGCCCCAGCATTTT. Protein sequence: CSAREWPNQPQHF.